This TCR beta chain was captured in a study of blood T cells in healthy people across ages. This clonotype occurred a few times. Then a second PCR, running roughly 6 to 12 cycles, was carried out with a sample-barcoded 5' primer and a J-beta primer mix. A single record per CDR3 protein comes from TCRdb applying MiXCR to the 5' RACE reads. The data show roughly 2 million distinct CDR3 sequences, around half seen once. Germline CDR1 is SGHRS and CDR2 is YFSETQ. CDR3 length: 16 amino acids. The germline V and J ends were trimmed by 2 bases and 0 bases, with 11 bases remaining between them. Sample: blood. This chain joins TRBV5-1 and TRBJ1-4; D remains unclear. This clonotype originated in a woman aged 40 to 50 in good health. The chain's CDR3 is CASSFDGVATNEKLFF. For the CDR3, the DNA is TGCGCCAGCAGCTTCGACGGAGTAGCAACTAATGAAAAACTGTTTTTT.